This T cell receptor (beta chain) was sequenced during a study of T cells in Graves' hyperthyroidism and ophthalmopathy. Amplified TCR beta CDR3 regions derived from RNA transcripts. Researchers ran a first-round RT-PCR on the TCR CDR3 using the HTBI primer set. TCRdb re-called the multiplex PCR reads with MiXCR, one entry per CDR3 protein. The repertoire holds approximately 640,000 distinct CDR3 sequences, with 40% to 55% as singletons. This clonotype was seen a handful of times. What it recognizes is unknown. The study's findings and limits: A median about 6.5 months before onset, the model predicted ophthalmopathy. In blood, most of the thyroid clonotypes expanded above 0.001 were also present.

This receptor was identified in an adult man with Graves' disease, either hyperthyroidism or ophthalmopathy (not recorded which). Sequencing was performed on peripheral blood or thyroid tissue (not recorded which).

The DNA of the CDR3 is TGCAGCGTTGAAGATTATAGGATCTCCTACGAGCAGTACTTC. Translated: CSVEDYRISYEQYF. V and J are TRBV29-1 and TRBJ2-7; no reliable D call. CDR3 size: 14 residues. V lost 0 bases, J lost 0 bases, and 9 bases lay in between. Germline values: CDR1 SQVTM, CDR2 ANQGSEA.